One sample yielded the 23 T cell receptor beta chains listed below, sequenced in a study of T-cell memory formation after mild COVID-19. MiXCR was run by TCRdb on the 5' RACE reads, yielding one entry per CDR3 protein. The sample includes approximately 100,000 distinct CDR3 sequences, around a quarter of them seen just once. Sequencing input: PBMCs or a T cell subset sorted from them (not recorded which). All receptors come from a man aged 18 to 29 who had mild COVID-19 (a few samples of this study predate the infection). Cell type and time point are not known.

This clonotype was counted between two and nine times. The chain couples TRBV5-1 to TRBJ2-1; 13 nucleotides align to TRBD2. Germline V gives CDR1 SGHRS, CDR2 YFSETQ. The V gene end was trimmed by 1 base and the J gene end by 1 base; junction bases not matched to a gene: 5. The CDR3 spans 18 residues. CDR3 coding DNA: TGCGCCAGCAGCTTGCCAGAGACTAGCGGGGGGTCCTACAATGAGCAGTTCTTC. Encoded protein: CASSLPETSGGSYNEQFF.

The table lists this clonotype with a count of one. The CDR3 region is CATSRSSSGAYNEQFF. The CDR3 DNA follows: TGTGCCACCAGCAGATCGTCTAGCGGGGCGTACAATGAGCAGTTCTTC. This chain connects TRBV15 to TRBJ2-1; the match to TRBD2 covers 9 bases. The CDR3 has 16 residues. Germline V gene data show CDR1 as LNHNV and CDR2 as YYDKDF (reference sequence). V shed 2 bases, J shed 4 bases, and the junction held 6 bases outside the gene matches.

The chain couples TRBV6-2 or TRBV6-3 to TRBJ2-5; D gene uncertain. V dropped 5 bases and J dropped 1 base, with 14 bases sitting between them. Per germline, CDR1 MNHEY and CDR2 SVGEGT. CDR3 length equals 15 residues. Written as DNA, the CDR3 is TGTGCCAGCAGTAAAAAGCACATAGGCCAAGAGACCCAGTACTTC. It encodes CASSKKHIGQETQYF.

The sample holds a few counts of this clonotype. The chain carries TRBV6-2 or TRBV6-3 and TRBJ2-2; no clear D. The CDR3 length is 12 residues. V lost 0 bases and J lost 7, with 3 bases in between. The germline gives CDR1 MNHEY, CDR2 SVGEGT. The CDR3 coding sequence is TGTGCCAGCAGTTACTCCGACGGGGAGCTGTTTTTT. It codes for CASSYSDGELFF.

This clonotype has more than one count but fewer than ten. This rearrangement joins TRBV9 to TRBJ2-3; D ambiguous. Germline-derived CDR1 and CDR2 are SGDLS and YYNGEE. CDR3 length equals 13 residues. V was pared by 4 bases and J by 6 bases, with 12 bases between. The CDR3 DNA is TGTGCCAGCAGCCCAGGTGGGCTGGATACGCAGTATTTT. This codes for CASSPGGLDTQYF.

This rearrangement joins TRBV5-1 to TRBJ2-3; tentative D call: TRBD1 (6 bases). The CDR3 sequence is 16 residues long. The ends were cut back, 0 bases at V and 3 bases at J, with 14 bases in the middle. Per germline, CDR1 SGHRS and CDR2 YFSETQ. The CDR3 reads CASSLARGPTTDTQYF. The CDR3 nucleotides read TGCGCCAGCAGCTTGGCCAGGGGCCCCACGACAGATACGCAGTATTTT.

CDR3 sequence reads: CASSPTLGLNTEAFF. The DNA for the CDR3 is TGTGCCAGCAGCCCCACCTTAGGACTGAACACTGAAGCTTTCTTT. The rearrangement joins TRBV7-9 to TRBJ1-1; D call uncertain. Trimming removed 5 bases at V and 0 bases at J, with 13 bases between. Germline CDR1 SEHNR, CDR2 FQNEAQ (reference sequence). There are 15 residues in the CDR3. The whole variable domain, remainder taken from reference TRBV7-9 and TRBJ1-1, is DTGVSQNPRHKITKRGQNVTFRCDPISEHNRLYWYRQTLGQGPEFLTYFQNEAQLEKSRLLSDRFSAERPKGSFSTLEIQRTEQGDSAMYLCASSPTLGLNTEAFFGQGTRLTVV.

This clonotype was observed a handful of times. The chain employs TRBV10-3 and TRBJ2-7; D unresolved. This CDR3 comprises 15 residues. Trimming removed 3 bases from V and 3 bases from J, with 15 bases in between. The germline V gene has CDR1 ENHRY and CDR2 SYGVKD. The CDR3 protein is CAISDPTIHRYEQYV. The CDR3 bases are TGTGCCATCAGTGACCCGACAATCCACCGCTACGAGCAGTACGTC.

J is TRBJ2-5 and V is TRBV6-5, with D tentatively TRBD1 (6 bases). Germline lookup yields CDR1 MNHEY and CDR2 SVGAGI. This CDR3 has 13 amino acids. Trimming pared 4 bases from V and 10 bases from J, leaving 16 bases between. The CDR3 sequence is CASSSGTGSDQYF. CDR3 coding DNA: TGTGCCAGCAGTTCCGGAACAGGGTCCGACCAGTACTTC.

Here the CDR3 DNA reads TGTGCCAGCAGTTCGTCTTGGACAGGACCTGGAAACACCATATATTTT. This codes for CASSSSWTGPGNTIYF. V and J are TRBV27 and TRBJ1-3, with 7 bases matching TRBD1. The CDR3 covers 16 residues. V lost 4 bases, J lost 2 bases, and 8 bases stayed unmatched. Germline lookup yields CDR1 MNHEY and CDR2 SMNVEV (reference sequence).

This clonotype was picked up one time. The gene calls are TRBV19 and TRBJ1-6; a weak D match, TRBD1 (6 bases). Trimming cost V 6 bases and J 7 bases, with 13 bases left between them. The CDR3 consists of 14 residues. In germline, CDR1 is LNHDA, CDR2 SQIVND (reference sequence). CDR3 loop: CASRSTGKNSPLHF. DNA of the CDR3: TGTGCCAGTAGATCAACAGGGAAAAATTCACCCCTCCACTTT.

The genes are TRBV4-2 and TRBJ1-4, with 9 bases fitting TRBD1. Losses at the gene ends were 4 bases for V and 8 bases for J; bases not matched to a gene: 8. The CDR3 consists of 15 residues. Germline CDR1 and CDR2: LGHNA and YNFKEQ. This CDR3 reads CASSPGQGSSEKLFF. CDR3 nucleotide sequence: TGTGCCAGCAGCCCGGGACAGGGAAGCAGCGAAAAACTGTTTTTT.

The V and J genes are TRBV5-1 and TRBJ2-1; 9 nucleotides agree with TRBD1. V shed 2 bases and J 7 bases; nucleotides not matched to a gene: 13. Germline CDR1 is SGHRS and CDR2 is YFSETQ. The CDR3 covers 17 residues. CDR3 residues: CASSFFPTDRGENEQFF. In DNA, the CDR3 is TGCGCCAGCAGCTTCTTCCCGACGGACAGGGGTGAGAATGAGCAGTTCTTC.

This clonotype was seen a handful of times. The chain joins TRBV6-1 to TRBJ1-1; D gene uncertain. Deletions cut 8 bases from V and 4 bases from J, with 17 bases between. CDR3 length: 14 amino acids. In germline, CDR1 is MNHNS, CDR2 SASEGT. The CDR3 DNA reads as TGTGCCAGCTCGGAGGGAGCAGGTGGCACTGAAGCTTTCTTT. Its protein product is CASSEGAGGTEAFF.

J is TRBJ2-1 and V is TRBV20-1, with D possibly TRBD2 on 6 matching bases. Germline V lookup: CDR1 DFQATT, CDR2 SNEGSKA (reference sequence). V was cut by 6 bases and J by 1 base, with 10 bases left in between. The CDR3 sequence is 13 residues long. This chain's CDR3 is CSAGGLSYNEQFF. CDR3 DNA sequence: TGCAGTGCGGGTGGACTATCCTACAATGAGCAGTTCTTC.

This chain uses TRBV29-1 with TRBJ2-7; 8 bases align to TRBD1. The CDR3 loop spans 16 amino acids. Germline lookup yields CDR1 SQVTM and CDR2 ANQGSEA. J was trimmed by 5 bases and V by 2 bases; bases with no gene match: 14. CDR3 DNA: TGCAGCGTTGAATTAGGGGAAGGACAGGGAATCGACGAGCAGTACTTC. Protein: CSVELGEGQGIDEQYF.

In its sample, this clonotype was seen a few times. The V call is TRBV2, the J call TRBJ1-5; 10 bases line up with TRBD1. Germline-derived CDR1 and CDR2 are SNHLY and FYNNEI. After removal of 7 bases from V and 1 base from J, the junction contained 7 bases not matched to a gene. The CDR3 is 16 amino acids. Here the CDR3 reads CASNRGDRGSNQPQHF. DNA of the CDR3: TGTGCCAGCAACCGAGGGGACAGGGGCAGCAATCAGCCCCAGCATTTT.

This clonotype was picked up a small number of times. This sequence joins TRBV20-1 and TRBJ2-3; D is perhaps TRBD1 (6 bases). Per germline, CDR1 DFQATT and CDR2 SNEGSKA (reference sequence). This CDR3 region has 13 residues. Trimming removed 5 bases at V and 2 bases at J, with 11 bases between. The CDR3 DNA follows: TGCAGTGCTCAGGGGTGGAACACAGATACGCAGTATTTT. Protein: CSAQGWNTDTQYF.

This clonotype was seen a handful of times. The genes are TRBV7-8 and TRBJ2-7; D is uncertain. V dropped 5 bases and J dropped 0 bases, with 8 bases sitting between them. Germline V CDR1 and CDR2: SGHVS, FQNEAQ. CDR3 length: 13 residues. CDR3 sequence (DNA): TGTGCCAGCAGCCCAGAAACCTCCTACGAGCAGTACTTC. Translated, it gives CASSPETSYEQYF.

This clonotype was counted at least ten times. V is TRBV11-1 and J is TRBJ2-1; no reliable D call. The CDR3 covers 12 residues. With 4 bases removed from V and 1 base from J, the gap between germline ends came to 2 bases. The V gene's germline CDR1 is SGHAT and CDR2 FQDESV (reference sequence). The CDR3: CASSWSYNEQFF. The CDR3 nucleotides are TGTGCCAGCAGCTGGTCCTACAATGAGCAGTTCTTC.

Only one count was recorded for this clonotype. The rearrangement joins TRBV29-1 to TRBJ2-2; D is perhaps TRBD2 (5 bases). The V gene's germline CDR1 is SQVTM and CDR2 ANQGSEA. The CDR3 sequence is 14 residues long. The V and J ends lost 4 bases and 4 bases respectively, with 13 bases between them. In DNA form, the CDR3 reads TGCAGCGTTGCCGCTGGGAGAGTCACCGGGGAGCTGTTTTTT. Protein product: CSVAAGRVTGELFF.

This chain connects TRBV5-1 to TRBJ2-1; TRBD2 matches 9 bases. Germline trimming cut 3 bases from V and 10 bases from J; bases unmatched to any gene: 5. Germline CDR1 SGHRS, CDR2 YFSETQ. CDR3 size: 13 residues. The CDR3 is CASSSAGGWEQFF. CDR3 coding DNA: TGCGCCAGCAGCTCAGCGGGGGGTTGGGAGCAGTTCTTC.

The chain recombines TRBV6-5 with TRBJ2-7; the match to TRBD1 covers 7 bases. Unmatched junction bases numbered 13, after V lost 0 bases and J lost 2 bases. This CDR3 region has 18 residues. Germline CDR1 MNHEY, CDR2 SVGAGI. CDR3 sequence reads: CASSYSPPRDSETYEQYF. In DNA, the CDR3 is TGTGCCAGCAGTTACTCACCCCCCCGGGACAGCGAAACCTACGAGCAGTACTTC.